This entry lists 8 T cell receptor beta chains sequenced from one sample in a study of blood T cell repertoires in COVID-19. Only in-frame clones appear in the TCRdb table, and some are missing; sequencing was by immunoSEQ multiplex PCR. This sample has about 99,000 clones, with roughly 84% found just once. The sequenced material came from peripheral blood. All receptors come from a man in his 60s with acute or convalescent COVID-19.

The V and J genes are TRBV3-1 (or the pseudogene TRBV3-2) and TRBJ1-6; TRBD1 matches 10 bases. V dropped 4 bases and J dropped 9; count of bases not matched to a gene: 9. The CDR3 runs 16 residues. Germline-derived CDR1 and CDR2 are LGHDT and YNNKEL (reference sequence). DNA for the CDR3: TGTGCCAGCAGCCTACGGACAGGGGGGTCTAGTTCACCCCTCCACTTT. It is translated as CASSLRTGGSSSPLHF.

The CDR3 DNA sequence: TGTGCCAGCAGCCAAGATTCAGGGGGCTGGTCACCCCTCCACTTT. It specifies CASSQDSGGWSPLHF. The gene calls are TRBV3-1 (or the pseudogene TRBV3-2) and TRBJ1-6; TRBD1 matches at 8 bases. The CDR3 consists of 15 residues. The germline V gene has CDR1 LGHDT and CDR2 YNNKEL (reference sequence). After removal of 0 bases from V and 10 bases from J, the junction contained 5 bases not matched to a gene.

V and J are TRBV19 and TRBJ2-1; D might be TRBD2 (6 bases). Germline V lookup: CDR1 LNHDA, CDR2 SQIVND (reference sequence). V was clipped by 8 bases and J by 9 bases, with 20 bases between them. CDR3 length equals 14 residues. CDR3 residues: CASGREWPLREQFF. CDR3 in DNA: TGTGCCAGTGGCCGGGAGTGGCCCCTGCGTGAGCAGTTCTTC.

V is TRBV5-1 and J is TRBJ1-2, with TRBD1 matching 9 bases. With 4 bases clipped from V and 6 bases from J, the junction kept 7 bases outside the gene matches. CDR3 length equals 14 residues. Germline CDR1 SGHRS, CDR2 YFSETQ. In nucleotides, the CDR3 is TGCGCCAGCAGCAGCAGGACAGGGGAAGATGGCTACACCTTC. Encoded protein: CASSSRTGEDGYTF.

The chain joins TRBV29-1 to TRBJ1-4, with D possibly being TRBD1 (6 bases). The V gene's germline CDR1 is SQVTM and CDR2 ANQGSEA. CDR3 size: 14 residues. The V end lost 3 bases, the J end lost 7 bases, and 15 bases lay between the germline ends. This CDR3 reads CSVDSGGLGEKLFF. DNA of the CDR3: TGCAGCGTTGATTCCGGGGGGCTGGGTGAAAAACTGTTTTTT.

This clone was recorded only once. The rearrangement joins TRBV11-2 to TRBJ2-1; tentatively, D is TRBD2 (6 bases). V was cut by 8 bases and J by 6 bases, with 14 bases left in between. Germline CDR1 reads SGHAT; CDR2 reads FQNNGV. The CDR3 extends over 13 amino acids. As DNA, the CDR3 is TGTGCCAGCGCGCTCGGACTACTCAATGAGCAGTTCTTC. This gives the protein CASALGLLNEQFF.

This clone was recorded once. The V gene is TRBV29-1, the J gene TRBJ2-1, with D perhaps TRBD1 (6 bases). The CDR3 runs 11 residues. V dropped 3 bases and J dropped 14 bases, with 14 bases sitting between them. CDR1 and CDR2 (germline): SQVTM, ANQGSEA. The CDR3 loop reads CSVDSYGQKFF. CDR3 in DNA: TGCAGCGTTGATTCGTACGGACAGAAGTTCTTC.

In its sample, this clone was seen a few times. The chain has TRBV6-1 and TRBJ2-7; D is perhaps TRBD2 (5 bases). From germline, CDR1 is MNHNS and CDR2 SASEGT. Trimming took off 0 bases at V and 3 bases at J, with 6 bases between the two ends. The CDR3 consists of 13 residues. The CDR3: CASSEAEGYEQYF. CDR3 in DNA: TGTGCCAGCAGTGAAGCAGAGGGCTACGAGCAGTACTTC.